This TCR beta chain was obtained from a study of beta chain features in type 1 diabetes. Looking at the study overall: Some 110,000,000 sorted cells were examined across all samples. Study-wide findings and caveats: Shortening that was moderate but significant affected the TCRB CDR3s of Type 1 diabetes patients in all four CD4+ subsets. Patients' naive, central memory and regulatory TCRB repertoires appeared more alike than those of healthy donors.

In its sample, this clone was seen a few times. No antigen is known for it. Reverse transcribing all isolated RNA meant expressed TCRB transcripts were sequenced. The average output of naive, central memory and regulatory T cell samples was several million reads. Profiling relied on immunoSEQ multiplex PCR, and the TCRdb table lists in-frame clones only, not all of them. The sample shows approximately 400,000 clones, roughly 16% of them seen only once. CDR1 and CDR2 from the germline V gene are SGHRS and YFSETQ. With V trimmed by 4 bases and J by 3 bases, 7 bases remained unmatched. The CDR3 has 14 amino acids.

This chain connects TRBV5-1 to TRBJ2-7, with TRBD1 matching over 7 bases. The source material was naive CD4+ T cells from blood. The receptor was derived from a woman aged 18-29 years in good health. CDR3 nucleotide sequence: TGCGCCAGCAGCAGGACAGGTGGTTTCTACGAGCAGTACTTC. Amino acid sequence: CASSRTGGFYEQYF.